This T cell receptor (beta chain) was identified during a study of T cell changes during pregnancy in multiple sclerosis. TCRdb keeps only in-frame clones here, not all; method: immunoSEQ multiplex PCR. The data show 15,000 to 20,000 clones, with around 87% seen just once and approximately 13% held by the top ten. The CDR3 contains 14 residues. Per the germline V gene, CDR1 is SGHAT and CDR2 is FQNNGV. V lost 3 bases to trimming and J lost 4 bases; unmatched junction nucleotides: 5. The clonotype comes from a female donor in good health, enrolled as a control in a pregnancy study. Sample: CD8+ T cells from peripheral blood mononuclear cells, taken in the third trimester of pregnancy. The chain combines TRBV11-2 with TRBJ2-7, with 8 bases aligning to TRBD1. CDR3: CASSFSGGRYEQYF. In DNA form, the CDR3 reads TGTGCCAGCAGCTTTTCAGGGGGCAGGTACGAGCAGTACTTC.